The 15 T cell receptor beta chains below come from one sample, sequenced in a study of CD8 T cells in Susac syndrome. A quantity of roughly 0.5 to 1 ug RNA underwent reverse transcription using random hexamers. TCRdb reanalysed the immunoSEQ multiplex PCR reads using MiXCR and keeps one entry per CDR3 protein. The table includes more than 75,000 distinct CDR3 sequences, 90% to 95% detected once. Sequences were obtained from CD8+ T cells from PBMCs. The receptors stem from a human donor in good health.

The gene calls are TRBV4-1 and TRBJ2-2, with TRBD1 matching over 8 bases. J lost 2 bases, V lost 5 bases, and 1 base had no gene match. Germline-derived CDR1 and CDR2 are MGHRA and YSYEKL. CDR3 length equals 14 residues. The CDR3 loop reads CASSGQGNTGELFF. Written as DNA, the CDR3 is TGCGCCAGCAGCGGACAGGGAAACACCGGGGAGCTGTTTTTT.

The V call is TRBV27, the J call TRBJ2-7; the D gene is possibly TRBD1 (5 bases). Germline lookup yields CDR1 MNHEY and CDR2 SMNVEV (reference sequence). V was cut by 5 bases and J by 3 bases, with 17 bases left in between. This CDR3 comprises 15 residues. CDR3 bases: TGTGCCAGCAGTCCAAGTTTAGGGGTTAGCTACGAGCAGTACGTC. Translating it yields CASSPSLGVSYEQYV.

The CDR3, as DNA: TGTGCCAGCTCACCGGCACAGACATATAACTATGGCTACACCTTC. Translation gives CASSPAQTYNYGYTF. V is TRBV18 and J is TRBJ1-2; D gene ambiguous. Trimming took off 3 bases at V and 1 base at J, with 12 bases between the two ends. CDR1 is KGHSH, CDR2 LQKENI, per germline. CDR3 size: 15 residues. The variable domain in full, with the rest retrieved from reference TRBV18 and TRBJ1-2, is NAGVMQNPRHLVRRRGQEARLRCSPMKGHSHVYWYRQLPEEGLKFMVYLQKENIIDESGMPKERFSAEFPKEGPSILRIQQVVRGDSAAYFCASSPAQTYNYGYTFGSGTRLTVV.

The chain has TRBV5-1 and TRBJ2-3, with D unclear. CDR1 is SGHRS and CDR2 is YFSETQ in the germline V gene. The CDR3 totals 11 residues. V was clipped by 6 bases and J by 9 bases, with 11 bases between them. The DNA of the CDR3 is TGCGCCAGCATTGGGGTCCAAACGCAGTATTTT. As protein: CASIGVQTQYF.

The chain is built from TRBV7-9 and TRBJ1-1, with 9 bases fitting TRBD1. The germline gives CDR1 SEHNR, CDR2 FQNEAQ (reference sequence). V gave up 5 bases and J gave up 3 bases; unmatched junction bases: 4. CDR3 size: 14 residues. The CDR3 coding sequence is TGTGCCAGCAGCGTGGGACAGGGAGACACTGAAGCTTTCTTT. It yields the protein CASSVGQGDTEAFF.

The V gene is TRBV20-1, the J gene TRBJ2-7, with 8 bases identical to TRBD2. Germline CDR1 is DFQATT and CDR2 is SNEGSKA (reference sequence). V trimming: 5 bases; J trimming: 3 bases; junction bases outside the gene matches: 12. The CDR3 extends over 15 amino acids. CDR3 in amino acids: CSAHLSGGGYYEQYF. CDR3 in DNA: TGCAGTGCTCACCTCTCGGGCGGGGGGTACTACGAGCAGTACTTC.

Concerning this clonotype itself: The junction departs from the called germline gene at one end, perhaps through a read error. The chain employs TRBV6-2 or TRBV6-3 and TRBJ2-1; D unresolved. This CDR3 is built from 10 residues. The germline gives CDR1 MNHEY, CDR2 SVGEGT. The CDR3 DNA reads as TGTGCCAGCAGACACTCCCAACTCCTCTTC. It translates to CASRHSQLLF.

The CDR3 here is CASSQLLGAPNEQFF. CDR3 in DNA: TGCGCCAGCAGCCAATTACTAGGGGCCCCAAATGAGCAGTTCTTC. This sequence joins TRBV4-1 and TRBJ2-1, with D possibly called TRBD1 or TRBD2 (5 bases each). CDR3 length equals 15 residues. The ends were cut back, 2 bases at V and 7 bases at J, with 15 bases in the middle. Germline CDR1 is MGHRA and CDR2 is YSYEKL.

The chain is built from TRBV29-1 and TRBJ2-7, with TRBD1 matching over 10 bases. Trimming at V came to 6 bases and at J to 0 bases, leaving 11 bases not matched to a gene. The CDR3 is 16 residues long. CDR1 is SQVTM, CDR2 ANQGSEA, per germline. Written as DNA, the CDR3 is TGCAGCGTATCCGGGACAGGGGACTCTCTCTCCTACGAGCAGTACTTC. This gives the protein CSVSGTGDSLSYEQYF.

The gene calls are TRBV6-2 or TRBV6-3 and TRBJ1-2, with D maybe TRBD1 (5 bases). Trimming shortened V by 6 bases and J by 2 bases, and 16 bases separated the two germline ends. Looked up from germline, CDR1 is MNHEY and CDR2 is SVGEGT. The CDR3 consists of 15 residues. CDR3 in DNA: TGTGCCAGCAGAGGGGCCAGAGACACCAACTATGGCTACACCTTC. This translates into CASRGARDTNYGYTF.

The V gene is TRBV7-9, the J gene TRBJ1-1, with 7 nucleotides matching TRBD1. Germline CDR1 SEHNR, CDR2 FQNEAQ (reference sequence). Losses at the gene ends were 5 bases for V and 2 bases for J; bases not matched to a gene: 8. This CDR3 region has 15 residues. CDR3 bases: TGTGCCAGCAGCGTCCCGGGACAGCGAAACACTGAAGCTTTCTTT. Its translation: CASSVPGQRNTEAFF. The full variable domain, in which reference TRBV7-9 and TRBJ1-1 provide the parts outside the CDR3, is DTGVSQNPRHKITKRGQNVTFRCDPISEHNRLYWYRQTLGQGPEFLTYFQNEAQLEKSRLLSDRFSAERPKGSFSTLEIQRTEQGDSAMYLCASSVPGQRNTEAFFGQGTRLTVV.

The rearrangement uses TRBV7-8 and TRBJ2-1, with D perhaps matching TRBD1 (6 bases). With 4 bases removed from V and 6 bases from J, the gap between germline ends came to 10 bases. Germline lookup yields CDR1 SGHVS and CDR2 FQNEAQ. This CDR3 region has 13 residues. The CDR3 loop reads CASSSDSGNEQFF. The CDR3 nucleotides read TGTGCCAGCAGCTCGGACAGCGGCAATGAGCAGTTCTTC. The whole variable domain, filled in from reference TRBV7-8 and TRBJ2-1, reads GAGVSQSPRYKVAKRGQDVALRCDPISGHVSLFWYQQALGQGPEFLTYFQNEAQLDKSGLPSDRFFAERPEGSVSTLKIQRTQQEDSAVYLCASSSDSGNEQFFGPGTRLTVL.

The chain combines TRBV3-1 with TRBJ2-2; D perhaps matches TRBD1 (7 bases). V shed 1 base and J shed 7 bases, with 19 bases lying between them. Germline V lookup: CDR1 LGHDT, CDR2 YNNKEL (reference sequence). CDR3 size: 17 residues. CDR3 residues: CASSQVGGGGADGELFF. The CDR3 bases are TGTGCCAGCAGCCAAGTAGGAGGAGGGGGCGCCGACGGGGAGCTGTTTTTT. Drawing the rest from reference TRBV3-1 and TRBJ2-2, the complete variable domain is DTAVSQTPKYLVTQMGNDKSIKCEQNLGHDTMYWYKQDSKKFLKIMFSYNNKELIINETVPNRFSPKSPDKAHLNLHINSLELGDSAVYFCASSQVGGGGADGELFFGEGSRLTVL.

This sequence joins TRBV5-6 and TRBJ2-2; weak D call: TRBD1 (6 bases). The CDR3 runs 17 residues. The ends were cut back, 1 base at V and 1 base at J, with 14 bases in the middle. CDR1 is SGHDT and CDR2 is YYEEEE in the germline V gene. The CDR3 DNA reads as TGTGCCAGCAGCTTGATGGGACACATGGGGAACACCGGGGAGCTGTTTTTT. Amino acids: CASSLMGHMGNTGELFF.

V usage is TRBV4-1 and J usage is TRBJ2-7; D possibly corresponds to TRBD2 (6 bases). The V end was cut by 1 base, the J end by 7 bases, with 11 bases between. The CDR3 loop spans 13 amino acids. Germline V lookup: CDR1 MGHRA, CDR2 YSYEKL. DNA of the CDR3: TGCGCCAGCAGCCAAGTAGGCGGGATAGAGCAGTACTTC. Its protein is CASSQVGGIEQYF.